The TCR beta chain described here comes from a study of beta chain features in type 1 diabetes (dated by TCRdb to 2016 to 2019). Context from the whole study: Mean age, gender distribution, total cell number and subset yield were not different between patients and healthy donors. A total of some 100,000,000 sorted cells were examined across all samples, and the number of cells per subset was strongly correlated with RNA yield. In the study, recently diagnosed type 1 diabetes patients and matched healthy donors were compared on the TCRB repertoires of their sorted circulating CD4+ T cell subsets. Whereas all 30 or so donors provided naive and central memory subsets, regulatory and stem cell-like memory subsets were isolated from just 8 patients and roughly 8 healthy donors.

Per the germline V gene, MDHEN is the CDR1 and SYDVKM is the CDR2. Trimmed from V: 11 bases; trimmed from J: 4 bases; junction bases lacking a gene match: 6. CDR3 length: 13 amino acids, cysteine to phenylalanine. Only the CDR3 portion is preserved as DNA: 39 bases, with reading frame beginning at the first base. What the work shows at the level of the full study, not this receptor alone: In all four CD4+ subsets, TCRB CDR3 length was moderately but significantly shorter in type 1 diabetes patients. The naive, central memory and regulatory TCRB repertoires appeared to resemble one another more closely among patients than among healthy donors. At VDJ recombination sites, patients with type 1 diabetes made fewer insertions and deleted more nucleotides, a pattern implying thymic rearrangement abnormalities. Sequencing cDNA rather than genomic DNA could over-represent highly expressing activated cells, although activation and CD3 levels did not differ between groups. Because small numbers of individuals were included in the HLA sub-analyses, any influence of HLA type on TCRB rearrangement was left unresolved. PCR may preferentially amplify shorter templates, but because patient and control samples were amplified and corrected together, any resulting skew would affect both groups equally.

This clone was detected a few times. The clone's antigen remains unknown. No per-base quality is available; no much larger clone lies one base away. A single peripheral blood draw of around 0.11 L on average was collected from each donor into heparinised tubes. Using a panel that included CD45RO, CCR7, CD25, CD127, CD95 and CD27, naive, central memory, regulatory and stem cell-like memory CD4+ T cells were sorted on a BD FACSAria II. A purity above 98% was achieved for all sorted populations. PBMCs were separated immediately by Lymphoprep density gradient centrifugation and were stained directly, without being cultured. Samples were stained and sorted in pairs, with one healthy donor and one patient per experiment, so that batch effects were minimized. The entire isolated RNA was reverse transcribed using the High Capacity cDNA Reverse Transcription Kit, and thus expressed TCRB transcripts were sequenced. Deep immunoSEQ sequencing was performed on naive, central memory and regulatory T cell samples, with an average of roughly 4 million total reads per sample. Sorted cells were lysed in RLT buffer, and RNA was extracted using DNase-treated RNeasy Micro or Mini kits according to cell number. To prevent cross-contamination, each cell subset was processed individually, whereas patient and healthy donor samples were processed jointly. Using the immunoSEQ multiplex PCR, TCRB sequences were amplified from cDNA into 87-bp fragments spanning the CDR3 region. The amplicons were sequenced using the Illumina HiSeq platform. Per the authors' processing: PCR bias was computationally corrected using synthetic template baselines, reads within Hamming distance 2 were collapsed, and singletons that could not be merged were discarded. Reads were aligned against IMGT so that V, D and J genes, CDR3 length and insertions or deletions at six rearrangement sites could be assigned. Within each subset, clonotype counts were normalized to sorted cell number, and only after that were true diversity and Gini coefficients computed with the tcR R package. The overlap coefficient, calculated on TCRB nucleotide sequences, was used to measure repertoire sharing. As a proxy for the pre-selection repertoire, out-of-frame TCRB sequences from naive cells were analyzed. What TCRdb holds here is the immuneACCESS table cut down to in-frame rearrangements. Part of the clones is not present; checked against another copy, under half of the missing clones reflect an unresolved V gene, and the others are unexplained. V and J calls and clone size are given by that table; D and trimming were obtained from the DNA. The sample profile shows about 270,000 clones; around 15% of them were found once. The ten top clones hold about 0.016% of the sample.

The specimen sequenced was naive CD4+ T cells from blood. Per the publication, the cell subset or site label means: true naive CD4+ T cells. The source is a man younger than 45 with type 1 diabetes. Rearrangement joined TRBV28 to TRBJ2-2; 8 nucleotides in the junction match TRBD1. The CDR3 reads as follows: CAGLDRATGELFF. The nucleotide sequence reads TGTGCCGGGTTGGACAGGGCCACCGGGGAGCTGTTTTTT.